This TCR beta chain was captured in a study of blood T cell repertoires in COVID-19. At the level of the study: COVID-19 samples, acute and convalescent, were from the United States, Italy and Spain.

Sequencing used immunoSEQ multiplex PCR; TCRdb keeps in-frame clones, though not all of them. The sample has some 88,000 clones; approximately 81% are singletons. Germline CDR1 KGHSH, CDR2 LQKENI. CDR3 length: 15 amino acids. V dropped 2 bases and J dropped 1 base, with 11 bases sitting between them. The sequence was obtained from a woman aged 70-85 years with acute or convalescent COVID-19. The sequenced sample was peripheral blood. The gene calls are TRBV18 and TRBJ1-2, with D hard to call. The CDR3 sequence: CASSPAGAGNYGYTF. The CDR3 DNA reads as TGTGCCAGCTCACCAGCGGGCGCGGGTAACTATGGCTACACCTTC.